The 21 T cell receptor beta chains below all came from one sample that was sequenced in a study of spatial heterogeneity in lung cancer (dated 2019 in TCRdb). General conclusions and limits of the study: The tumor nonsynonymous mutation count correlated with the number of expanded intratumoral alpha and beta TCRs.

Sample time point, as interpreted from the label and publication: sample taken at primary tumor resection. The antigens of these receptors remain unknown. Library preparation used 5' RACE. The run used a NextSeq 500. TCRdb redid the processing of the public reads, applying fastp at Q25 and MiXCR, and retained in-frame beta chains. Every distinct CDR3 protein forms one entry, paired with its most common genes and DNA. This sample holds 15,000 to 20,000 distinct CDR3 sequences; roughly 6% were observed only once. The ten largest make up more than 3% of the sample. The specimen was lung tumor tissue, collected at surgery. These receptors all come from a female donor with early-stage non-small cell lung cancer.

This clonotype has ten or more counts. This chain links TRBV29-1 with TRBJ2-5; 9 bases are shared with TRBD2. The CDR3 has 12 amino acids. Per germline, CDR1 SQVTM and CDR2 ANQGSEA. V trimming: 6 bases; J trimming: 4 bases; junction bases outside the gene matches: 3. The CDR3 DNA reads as TGCAGCGTCTATAGCGGGGGAGAGACCCAGTACTTC. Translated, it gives CSVYSGGETQYF.

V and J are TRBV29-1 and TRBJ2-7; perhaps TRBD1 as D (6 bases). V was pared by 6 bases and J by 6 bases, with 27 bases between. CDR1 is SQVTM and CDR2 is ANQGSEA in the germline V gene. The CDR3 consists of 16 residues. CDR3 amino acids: CSVKGFPGQGFGEQYF. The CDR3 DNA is TGCAGCGTCAAAGGCTTTCCGGGTCAGGGGTTTGGCGAGCAGTACTTC.

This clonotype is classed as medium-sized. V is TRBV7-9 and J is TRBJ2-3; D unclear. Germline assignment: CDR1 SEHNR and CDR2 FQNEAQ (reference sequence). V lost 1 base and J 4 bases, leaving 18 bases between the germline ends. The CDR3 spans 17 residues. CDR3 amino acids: CASSLGHGSLEADTQYF. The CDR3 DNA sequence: TGTGCCAGCAGCTTAGGGCATGGATCCCTAGAGGCAGATACGCAGTATTTT.

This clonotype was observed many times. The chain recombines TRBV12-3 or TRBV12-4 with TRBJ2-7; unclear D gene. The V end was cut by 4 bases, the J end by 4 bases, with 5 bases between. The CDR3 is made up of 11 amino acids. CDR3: CASSSLYEQYF. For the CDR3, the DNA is TGTGCCAGCAGTTCCCTTTACGAGCAGTACTTC.

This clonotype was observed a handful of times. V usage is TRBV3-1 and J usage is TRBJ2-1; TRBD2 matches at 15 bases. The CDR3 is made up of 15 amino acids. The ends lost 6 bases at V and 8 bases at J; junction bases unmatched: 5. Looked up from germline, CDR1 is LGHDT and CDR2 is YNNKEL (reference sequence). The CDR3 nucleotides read TGTGCCAGCAGACGGACTAGCGGGAGGGCCTATGAGCAGTTCTTC. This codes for CASRRTSGRAYEQFF.

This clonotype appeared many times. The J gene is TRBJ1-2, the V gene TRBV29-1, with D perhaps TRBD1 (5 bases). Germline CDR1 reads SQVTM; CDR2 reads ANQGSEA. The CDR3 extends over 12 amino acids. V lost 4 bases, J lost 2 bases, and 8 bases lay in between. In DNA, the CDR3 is TGCAGCGTTGTAGAGGGGAACTATGGCTACACCTTC. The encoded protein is CSVVEGNYGYTF.

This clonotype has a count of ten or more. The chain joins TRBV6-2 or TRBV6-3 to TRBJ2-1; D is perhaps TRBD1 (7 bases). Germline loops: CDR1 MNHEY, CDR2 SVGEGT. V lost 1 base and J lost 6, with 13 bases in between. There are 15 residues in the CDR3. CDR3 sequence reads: CASSYWSGGRNEQFF. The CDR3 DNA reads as TGTGCCAGCAGTTACTGGTCAGGGGGGCGCAATGAGCAGTTCTTC.

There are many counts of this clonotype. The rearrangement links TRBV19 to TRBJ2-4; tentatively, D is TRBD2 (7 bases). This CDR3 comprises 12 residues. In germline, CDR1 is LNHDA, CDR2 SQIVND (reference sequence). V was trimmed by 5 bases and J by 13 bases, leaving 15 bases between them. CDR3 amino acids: CASSPGGRVQYF. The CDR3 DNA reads TGTGCCAGTAGTCCCGGGGGGCGGGTCCAGTACTTC.

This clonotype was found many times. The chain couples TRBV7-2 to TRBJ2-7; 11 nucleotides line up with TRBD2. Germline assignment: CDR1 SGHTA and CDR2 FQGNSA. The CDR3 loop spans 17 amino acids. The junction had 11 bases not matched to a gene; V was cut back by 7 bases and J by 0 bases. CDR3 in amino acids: CASTNLPGTSGSYEQYF. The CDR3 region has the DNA TGTGCCAGCACCAACTTACCCGGGACTAGCGGCTCCTACGAGCAGTACTTC.

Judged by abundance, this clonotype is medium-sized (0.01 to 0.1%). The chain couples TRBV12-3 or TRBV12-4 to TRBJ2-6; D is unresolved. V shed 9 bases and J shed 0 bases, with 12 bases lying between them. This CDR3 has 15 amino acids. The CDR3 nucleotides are TGTGCCAGTGGCAGGAAGACCTCTGGGGCCAACGTCCTGACTTTC. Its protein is CASGRKTSGANVLTF.

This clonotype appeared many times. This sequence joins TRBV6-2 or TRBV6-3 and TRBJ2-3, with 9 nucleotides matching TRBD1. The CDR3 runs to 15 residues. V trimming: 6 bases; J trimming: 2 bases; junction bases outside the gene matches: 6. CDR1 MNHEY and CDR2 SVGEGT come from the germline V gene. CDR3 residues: CASRTGTGSTDTQYF. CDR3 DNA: TGTGCCAGCAGAACCGGGACAGGGTCCACAGATACGCAGTATTTT.

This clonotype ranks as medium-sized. CDR3 in amino acids: CASNEAGGSYEQYF. DNA of the CDR3: TGTGCCAGCAACGAGGCGGGAGGATCCTACGAGCAGTACTTC. The rearrangement uses TRBV9 and TRBJ2-7; 8 bases map to TRBD2. The CDR3 runs to 14 residues. The V gene's germline CDR1 is SGDLS and CDR2 YYNGEE. J lost 1 base, V lost 6 bases, and 6 bases had no gene match.

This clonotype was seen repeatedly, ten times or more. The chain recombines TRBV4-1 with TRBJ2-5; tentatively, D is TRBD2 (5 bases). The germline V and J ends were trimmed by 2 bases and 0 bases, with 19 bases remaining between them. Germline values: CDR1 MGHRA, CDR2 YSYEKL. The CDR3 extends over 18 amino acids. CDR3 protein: CASSQRRAGLPHQETQYF. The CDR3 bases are TGCGCCAGCAGCCAACGGCGGGCGGGCCTCCCACACCAAGAGACCCAGTACTTC.

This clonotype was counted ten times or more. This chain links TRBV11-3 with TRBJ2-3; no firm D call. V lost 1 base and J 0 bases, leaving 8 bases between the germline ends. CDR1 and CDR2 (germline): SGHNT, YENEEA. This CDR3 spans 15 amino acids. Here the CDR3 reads CASSLGLQSTDTQYF. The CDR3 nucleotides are TGTGCCAGCAGCTTAGGCCTGCAAAGCACAGATACGCAGTATTTT. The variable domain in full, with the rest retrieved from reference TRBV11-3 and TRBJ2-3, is EAGVVQSPRYKIIEKKQPVAFWCNPISGHNTLYWYLQNLGQGPELLIRYENEEAVDDSQLPKDRFSAERLKGVDSTLKIQPAELGDSAVYLCASSLGLQSTDTQYFGPGTRLTVL.

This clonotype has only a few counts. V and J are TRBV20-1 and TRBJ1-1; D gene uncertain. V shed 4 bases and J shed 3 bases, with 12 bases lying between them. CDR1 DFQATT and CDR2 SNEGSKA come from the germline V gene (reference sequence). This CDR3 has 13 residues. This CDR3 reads CSAIFLRHTEAFF. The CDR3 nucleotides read TGCAGTGCTATTTTTCTAAGGCACACTGAAGCTTTCTTT.

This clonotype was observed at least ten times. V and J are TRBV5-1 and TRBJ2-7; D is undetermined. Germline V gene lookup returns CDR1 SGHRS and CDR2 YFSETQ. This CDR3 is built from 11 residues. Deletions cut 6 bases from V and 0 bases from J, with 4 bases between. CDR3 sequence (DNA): TGCGCCAGCAAAATCTCCTACGAGCAGTACTTC. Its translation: CASKISYEQYF.

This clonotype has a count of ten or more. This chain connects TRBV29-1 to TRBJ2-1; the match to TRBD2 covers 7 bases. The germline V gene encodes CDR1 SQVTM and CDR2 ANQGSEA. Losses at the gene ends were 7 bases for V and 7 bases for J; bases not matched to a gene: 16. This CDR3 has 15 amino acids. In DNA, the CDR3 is TGCAGCGCCTTTACCGGGACTAATATTCGGAATGAGCAGTTCTTC. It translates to CSAFTGTNIRNEQFF.

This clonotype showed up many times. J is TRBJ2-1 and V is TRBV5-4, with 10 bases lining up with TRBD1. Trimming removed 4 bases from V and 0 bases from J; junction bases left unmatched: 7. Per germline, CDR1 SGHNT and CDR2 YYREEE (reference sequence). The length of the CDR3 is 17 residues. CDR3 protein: CASSPTGGGSSYNEQFF. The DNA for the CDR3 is TGTGCCAGCAGCCCGACAGGGGGCGGGAGCTCCTACAATGAGCAGTTCTTC.

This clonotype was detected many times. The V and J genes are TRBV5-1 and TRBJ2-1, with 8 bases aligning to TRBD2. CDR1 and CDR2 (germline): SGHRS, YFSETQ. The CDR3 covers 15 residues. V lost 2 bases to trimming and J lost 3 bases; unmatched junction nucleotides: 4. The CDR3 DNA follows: TGCGCCAGCAGCTTACCCGCGGGAGGCTACAATGAGCAGTTCTTC. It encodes CASSLPAGGYNEQFF.

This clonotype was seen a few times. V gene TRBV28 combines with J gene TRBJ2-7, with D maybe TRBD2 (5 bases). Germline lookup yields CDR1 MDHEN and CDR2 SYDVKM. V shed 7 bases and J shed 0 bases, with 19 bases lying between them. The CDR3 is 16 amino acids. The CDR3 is CASTTLVSGISYEQYF. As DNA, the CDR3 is TGTGCCAGCACCACGCTCGTGAGCGGTATCTCCTACGAGCAGTACTTC.

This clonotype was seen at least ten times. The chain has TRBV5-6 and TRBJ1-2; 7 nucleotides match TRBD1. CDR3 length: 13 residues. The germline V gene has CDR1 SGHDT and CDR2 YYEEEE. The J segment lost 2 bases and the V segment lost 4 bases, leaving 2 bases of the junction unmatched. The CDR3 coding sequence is TGTGCCAGCAGCCCGGGACAGAACTATGGCTACACCTTC. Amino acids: CASSPGQNYGYTF.